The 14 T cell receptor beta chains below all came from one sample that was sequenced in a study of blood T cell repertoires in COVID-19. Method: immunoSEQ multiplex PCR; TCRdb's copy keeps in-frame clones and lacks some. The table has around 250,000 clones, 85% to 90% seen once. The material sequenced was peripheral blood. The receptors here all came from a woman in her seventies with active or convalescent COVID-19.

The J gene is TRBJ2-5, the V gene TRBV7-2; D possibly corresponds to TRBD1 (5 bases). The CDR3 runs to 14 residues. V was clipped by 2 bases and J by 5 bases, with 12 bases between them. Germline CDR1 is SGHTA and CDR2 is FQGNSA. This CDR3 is CASSLLRGTETQYF. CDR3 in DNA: TGTGCCAGCAGCTTATTAAGGGGCACGGAGACCCAGTACTTC. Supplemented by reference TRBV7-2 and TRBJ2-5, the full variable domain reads GAGVSQSPSNKVTEKGKDVELRCDPISGHTALYWYRQSLGQGLEFLIYFQGNSAPDKSGLPSDRFSAERTGGSVSTLTIQRTQQEDSAVYLCASSLLRGTETQYFGPGTRLLVL.

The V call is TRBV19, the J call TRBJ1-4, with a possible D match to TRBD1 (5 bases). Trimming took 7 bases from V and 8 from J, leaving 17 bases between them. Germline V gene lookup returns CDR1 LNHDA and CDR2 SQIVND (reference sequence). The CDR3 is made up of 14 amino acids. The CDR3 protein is CASTRGQQGEKLFF. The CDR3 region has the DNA TGTGCCAGTACCCGTGGGCAGCAGGGAGAAAAACTGTTTTTT.

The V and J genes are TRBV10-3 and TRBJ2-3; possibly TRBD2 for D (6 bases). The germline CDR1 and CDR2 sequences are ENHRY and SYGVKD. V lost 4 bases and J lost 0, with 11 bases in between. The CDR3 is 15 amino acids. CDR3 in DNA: TGTGCCATCAGTGCCCGGCGGGGTAGCACAGATACGCAGTATTTT. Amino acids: CAISARRGSTDTQYF.

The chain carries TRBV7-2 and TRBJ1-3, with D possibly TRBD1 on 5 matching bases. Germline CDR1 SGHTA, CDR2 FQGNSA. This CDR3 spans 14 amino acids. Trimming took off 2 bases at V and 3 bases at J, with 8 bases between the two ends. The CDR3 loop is CASSLPGFGNTIYF. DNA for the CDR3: TGTGCCAGCAGCTTACCAGGGTTTGGAAACACCATATATTTT. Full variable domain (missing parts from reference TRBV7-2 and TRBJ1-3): GAGVSQSPSNKVTEKGKDVELRCDPISGHTALYWYRQSLGQGLEFLIYFQGNSAPDKSGLPSDRFSAERTGGSVSTLTIQRTQQEDSAVYLCASSLPGFGNTIYFGEGSWLTVV.

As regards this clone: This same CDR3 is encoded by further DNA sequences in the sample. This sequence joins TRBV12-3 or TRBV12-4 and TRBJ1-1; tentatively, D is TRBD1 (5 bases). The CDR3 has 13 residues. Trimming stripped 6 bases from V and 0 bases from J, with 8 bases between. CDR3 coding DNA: TGTGCCAGCAGCCGGACACTGAACACTGAAGCTTTCTTT. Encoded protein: CASSRTLNTEAFF.

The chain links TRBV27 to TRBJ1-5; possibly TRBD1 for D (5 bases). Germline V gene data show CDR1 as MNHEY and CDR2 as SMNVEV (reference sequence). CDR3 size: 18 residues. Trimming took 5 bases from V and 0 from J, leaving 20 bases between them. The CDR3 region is CASSPLQGAIFSNQPQHF. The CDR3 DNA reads TGTGCCAGCAGTCCCCTCCAAGGGGCTATATTTAGCAATCAGCCCCAGCATTTT.

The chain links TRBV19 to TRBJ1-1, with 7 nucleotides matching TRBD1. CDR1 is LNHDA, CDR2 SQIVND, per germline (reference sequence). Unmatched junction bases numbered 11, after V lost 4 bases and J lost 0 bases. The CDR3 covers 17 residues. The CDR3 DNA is TGTGCCAGTAGTACCCTAAACCCGGGACAGTTGAACACTGAAGCTTTCTTT. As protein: CASSTLNPGQLNTEAFF.

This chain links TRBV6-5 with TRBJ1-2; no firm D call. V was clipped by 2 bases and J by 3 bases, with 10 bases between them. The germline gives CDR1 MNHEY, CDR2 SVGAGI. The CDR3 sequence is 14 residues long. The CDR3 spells CASSYLGRDYGYTF. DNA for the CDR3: TGTGCCAGCAGTTACCTGGGCAGAGACTATGGCTACACCTTC.

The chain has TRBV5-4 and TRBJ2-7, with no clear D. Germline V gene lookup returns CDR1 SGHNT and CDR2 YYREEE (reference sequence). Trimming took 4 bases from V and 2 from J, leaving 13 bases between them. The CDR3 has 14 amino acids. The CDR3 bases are TGTGCCAGCAGCGCGGAGTTCTTTACCTACGAGCAGTACTTC. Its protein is CASSAEFFTYEQYF. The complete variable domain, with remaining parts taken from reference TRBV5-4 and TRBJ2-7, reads ETGVTQSPTHLIKTRGQQVTLRCSSQSGHNTVSWYQQALGQGPQFIFQYYREEENGRGNFPPRFSGLQFPNYSSELNVNALELDDSALYLCASSAEFFTYEQYFGPGTRLTVT.

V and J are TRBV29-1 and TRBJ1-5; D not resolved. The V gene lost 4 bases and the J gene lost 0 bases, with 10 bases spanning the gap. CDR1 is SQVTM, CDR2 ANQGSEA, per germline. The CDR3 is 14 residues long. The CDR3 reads CSVGGAHSNQPQHF. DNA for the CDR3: TGCAGCGTTGGGGGAGCTCATAGCAATCAGCCCCAGCATTTT.

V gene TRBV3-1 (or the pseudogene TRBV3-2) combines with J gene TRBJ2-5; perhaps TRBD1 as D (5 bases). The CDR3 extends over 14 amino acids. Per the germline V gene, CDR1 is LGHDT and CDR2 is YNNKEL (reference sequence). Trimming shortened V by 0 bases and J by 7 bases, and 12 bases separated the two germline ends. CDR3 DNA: TGTGCCAGCAGCCAAGAATTAGGGGTACCGACCCAGTACTTC. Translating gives CASSQELGVPTQYF.

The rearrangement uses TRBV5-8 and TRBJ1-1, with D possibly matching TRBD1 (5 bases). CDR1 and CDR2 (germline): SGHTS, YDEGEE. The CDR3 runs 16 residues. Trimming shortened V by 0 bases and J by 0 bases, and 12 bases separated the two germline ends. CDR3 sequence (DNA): TGTGCCAGCAGCTTGGCCGTGGGGACTATGAACACTGAAGCTTTCTTT. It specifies CASSLAVGTMNTEAFF. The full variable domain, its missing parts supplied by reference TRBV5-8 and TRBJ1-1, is EAGVTQSPTHLIKTRGQQATLRCSPISGHTSVYWYQQALGLGLQFLLWYDEGEERNRGNFPPRFSGRQFPNYSSELNVNALELEDSALYLCASSLAVGTMNTEAFFGQGTRLTVV.

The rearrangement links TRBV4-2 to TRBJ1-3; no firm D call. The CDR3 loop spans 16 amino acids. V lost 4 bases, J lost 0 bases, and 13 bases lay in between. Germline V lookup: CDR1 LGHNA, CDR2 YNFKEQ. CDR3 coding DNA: TGTGCCAGCAGCCTCGGGGTGGAAGGCTCTGGAAACACCATATATTTT. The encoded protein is CASSLGVEGSGNTIYF.

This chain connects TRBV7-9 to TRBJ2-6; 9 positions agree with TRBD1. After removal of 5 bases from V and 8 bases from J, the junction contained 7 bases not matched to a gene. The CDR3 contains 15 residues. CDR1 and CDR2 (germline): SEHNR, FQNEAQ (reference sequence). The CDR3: CASSLGTGRTNVLTF. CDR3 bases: TGTGCCAGCAGCCTCGGGACAGGGAGAACCAACGTCCTGACTTTC.